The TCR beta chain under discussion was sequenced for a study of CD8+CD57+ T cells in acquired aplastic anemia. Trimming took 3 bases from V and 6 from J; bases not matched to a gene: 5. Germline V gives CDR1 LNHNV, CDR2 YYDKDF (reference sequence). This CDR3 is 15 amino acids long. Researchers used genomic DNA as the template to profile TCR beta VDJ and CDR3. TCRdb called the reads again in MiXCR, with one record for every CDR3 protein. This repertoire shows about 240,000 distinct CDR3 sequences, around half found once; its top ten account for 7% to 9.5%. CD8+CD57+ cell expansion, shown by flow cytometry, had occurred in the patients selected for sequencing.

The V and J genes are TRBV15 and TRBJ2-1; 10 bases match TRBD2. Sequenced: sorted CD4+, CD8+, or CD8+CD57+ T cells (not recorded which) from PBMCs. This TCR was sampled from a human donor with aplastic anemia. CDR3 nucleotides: TGTGCCACCAGCAGTGAGCGGGGGGGCCGCAATGAGCAGTTCTTC. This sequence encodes CATSSERGGRNEQFF.